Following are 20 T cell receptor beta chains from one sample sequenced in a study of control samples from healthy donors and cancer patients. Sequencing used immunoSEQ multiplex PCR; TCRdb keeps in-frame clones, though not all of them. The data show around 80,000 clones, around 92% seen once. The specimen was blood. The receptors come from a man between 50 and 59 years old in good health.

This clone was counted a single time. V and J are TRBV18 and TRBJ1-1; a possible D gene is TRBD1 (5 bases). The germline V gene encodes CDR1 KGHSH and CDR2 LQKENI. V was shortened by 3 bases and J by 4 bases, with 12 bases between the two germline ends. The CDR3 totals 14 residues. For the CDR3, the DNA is TGTGCCAGCTCACCTCGGGGGTTGGTCACTGAAGCTTTCTTT. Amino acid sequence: CASSPRGLVTEAFF.

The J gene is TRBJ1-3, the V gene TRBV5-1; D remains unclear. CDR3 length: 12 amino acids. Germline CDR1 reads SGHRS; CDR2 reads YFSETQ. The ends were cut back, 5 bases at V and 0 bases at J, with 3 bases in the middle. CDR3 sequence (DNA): TGCGCCAGCAGTGGCTCTGGAAACACCATATATTTT. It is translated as CASSGSGNTIYF. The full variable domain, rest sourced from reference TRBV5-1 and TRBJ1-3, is KAGVTQTPRYLIKTRGQQVTLSCSPISGHRSVSWYQQTPGQGLQFLFEYFSETQRNKGNFPGRFSGRQFSNSRSEMNVSTLELGDSALYLCASSGSGNTIYFGEGSWLTVV.

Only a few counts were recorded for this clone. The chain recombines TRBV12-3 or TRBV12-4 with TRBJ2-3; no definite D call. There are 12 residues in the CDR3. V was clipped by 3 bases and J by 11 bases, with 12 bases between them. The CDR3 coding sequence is TGTGCCAGCAGTTTGGTTGACTTCTTGCAGTATTTT. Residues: CASSLVDFLQYF.

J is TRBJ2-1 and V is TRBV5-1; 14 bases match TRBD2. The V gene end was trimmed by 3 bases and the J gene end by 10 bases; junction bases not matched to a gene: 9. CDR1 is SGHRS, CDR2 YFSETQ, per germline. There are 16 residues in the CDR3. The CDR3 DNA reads TGCGCCAGCAGCTACTCCGGGACTAGCGGGGGTCGGGAGCAGTTCTTC. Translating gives CASSYSGTSGGREQFF.

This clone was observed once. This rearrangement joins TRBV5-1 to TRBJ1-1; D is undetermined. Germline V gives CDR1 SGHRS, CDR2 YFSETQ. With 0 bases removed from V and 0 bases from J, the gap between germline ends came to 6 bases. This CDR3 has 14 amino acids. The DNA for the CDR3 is TGCGCCAGCAGCTTGGTACGGTTGAACACTGAAGCTTTCTTT. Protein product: CASSLVRLNTEAFF.

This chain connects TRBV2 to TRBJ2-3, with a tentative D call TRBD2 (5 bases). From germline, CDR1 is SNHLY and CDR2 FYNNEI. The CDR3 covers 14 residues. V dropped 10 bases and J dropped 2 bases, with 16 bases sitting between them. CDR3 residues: CATLQRRTTDTQYF. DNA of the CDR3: TGTGCCACCCTACAGCGGCGGACCACAGATACGCAGTATTTT.

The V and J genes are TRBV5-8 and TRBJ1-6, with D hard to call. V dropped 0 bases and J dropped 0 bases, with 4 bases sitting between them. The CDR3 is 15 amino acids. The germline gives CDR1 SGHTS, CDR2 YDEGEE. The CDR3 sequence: CASSLEGSYNSPLHF. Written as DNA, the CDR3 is TGTGCCAGCAGCTTGGAGGGCTCCTATAATTCACCCCTCCACTTT.

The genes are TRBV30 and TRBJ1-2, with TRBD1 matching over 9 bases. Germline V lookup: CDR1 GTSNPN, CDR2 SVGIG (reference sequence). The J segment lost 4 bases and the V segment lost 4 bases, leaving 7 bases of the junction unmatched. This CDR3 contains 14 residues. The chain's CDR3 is CAWIGDRAAYGYTF. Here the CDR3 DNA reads TGTGCCTGGATAGGGGACAGGGCGGCCTATGGCTACACCTTC. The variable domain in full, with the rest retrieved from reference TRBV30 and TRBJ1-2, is SQTIHQWPATLVQPVGSPLSLECTVEGTSNPNLYWYRQAAGRGLQLLFYSVGIGQISSEVPQNLSASRPQDRQFILSSKKLLLSDSGFYLCAWIGDRAAYGYTFGSGTRLTVV.

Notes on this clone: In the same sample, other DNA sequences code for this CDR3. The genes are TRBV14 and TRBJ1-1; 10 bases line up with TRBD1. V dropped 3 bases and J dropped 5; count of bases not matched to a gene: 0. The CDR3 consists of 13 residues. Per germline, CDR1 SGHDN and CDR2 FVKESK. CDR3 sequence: CASSQGQGTEAFF. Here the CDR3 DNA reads TGTGCCAGCAGCCAGGGACAGGGGACTGAAGCTTTCTTT. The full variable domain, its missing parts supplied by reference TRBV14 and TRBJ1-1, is EAGVTQFPSHSVIEKGQTVTLRCDPISGHDNLYWYRRVMGKEIKFLLHFVKESKQDESGMPNNRFLAERTGGTYSTLKVQPAELEDSGVYFCASSQGQGTEAFFGQGTRLTVV.

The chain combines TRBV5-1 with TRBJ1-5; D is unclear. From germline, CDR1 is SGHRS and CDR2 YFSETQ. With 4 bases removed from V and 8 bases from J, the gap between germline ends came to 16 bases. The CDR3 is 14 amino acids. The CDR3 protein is CASSLGSPLEPQHF. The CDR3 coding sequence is TGCGCCAGCAGCCTCGGGTCGCCCCTGGAGCCCCAGCATTTT.

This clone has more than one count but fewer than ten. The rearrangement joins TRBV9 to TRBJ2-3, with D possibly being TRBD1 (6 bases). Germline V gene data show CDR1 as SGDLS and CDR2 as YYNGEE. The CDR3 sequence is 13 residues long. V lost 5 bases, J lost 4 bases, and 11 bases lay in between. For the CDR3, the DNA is TGTGCCAGCAGTAAGGACAGACCAGATACGCAGTATTTT. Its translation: CASSKDRPDTQYF. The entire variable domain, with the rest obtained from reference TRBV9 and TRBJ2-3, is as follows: DSGVTQTPKHLITATGQRVTLRCSPRSGDLSVYWYQQSLDQGLQFLIQYYNGEERAKGNILERFSAQQFPDLHSELNLSSLELGDSALYFCASSKDRPDTQYFGPGTRLTVL.

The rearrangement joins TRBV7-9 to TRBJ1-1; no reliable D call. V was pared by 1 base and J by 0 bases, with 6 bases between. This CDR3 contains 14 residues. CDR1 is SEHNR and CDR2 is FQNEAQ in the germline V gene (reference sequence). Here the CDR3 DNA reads TGTGCCAGCAGCTTAGACACGGTGAACACTGAAGCTTTCTTT. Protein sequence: CASSLDTVNTEAFF.

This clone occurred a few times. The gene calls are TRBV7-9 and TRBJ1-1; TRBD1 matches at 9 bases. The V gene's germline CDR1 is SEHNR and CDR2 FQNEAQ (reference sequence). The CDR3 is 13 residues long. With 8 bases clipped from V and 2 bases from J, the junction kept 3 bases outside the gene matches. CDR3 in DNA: TGTGCCAGCCAACAGGGGGCTAACACTGAAGCTTTCTTT. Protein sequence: CASQQGANTEAFF.

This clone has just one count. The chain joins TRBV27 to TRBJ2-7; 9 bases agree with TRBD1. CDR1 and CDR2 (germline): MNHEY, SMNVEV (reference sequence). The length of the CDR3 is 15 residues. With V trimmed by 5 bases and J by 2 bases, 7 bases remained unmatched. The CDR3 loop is CASSITGTGTYEQYF. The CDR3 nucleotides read TGTGCCAGCAGTATAACCGGGACAGGGACCTACGAGCAGTACTTC.

CDR3 region: CASSSDRGSYNSPLHF. DNA for the CDR3: TGTGCCAGCAGTTCCGACAGGGGGTCCTATAATTCACCCCTCCACTTT. V gene TRBV28 combines with J gene TRBJ1-6; 9 nucleotides align to TRBD1. V shed 4 bases, J shed 1 base, and the junction held 2 bases outside the gene matches. This CDR3 is 16 amino acids long. Germline V gene lookup returns CDR1 MDHEN and CDR2 SYDVKM.

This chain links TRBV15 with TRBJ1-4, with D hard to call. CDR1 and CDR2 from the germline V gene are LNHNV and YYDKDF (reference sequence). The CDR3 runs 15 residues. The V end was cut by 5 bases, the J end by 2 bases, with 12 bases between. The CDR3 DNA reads TGTGCCACCAGCCCACGGGAAGGGACTAATGAAAAACTGTTTTTT. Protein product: CATSPREGTNEKLFF.

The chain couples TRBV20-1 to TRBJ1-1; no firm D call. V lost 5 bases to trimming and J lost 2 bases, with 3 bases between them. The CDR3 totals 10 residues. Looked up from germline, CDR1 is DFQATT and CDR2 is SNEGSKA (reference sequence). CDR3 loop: CSASNTEAFF. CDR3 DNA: TGCAGTGCTTCCAACACTGAAGCTTTCTTT.

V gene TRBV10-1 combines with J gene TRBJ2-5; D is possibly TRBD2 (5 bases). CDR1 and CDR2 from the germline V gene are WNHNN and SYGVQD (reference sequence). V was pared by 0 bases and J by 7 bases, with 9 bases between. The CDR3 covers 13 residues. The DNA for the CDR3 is TGCGCCAGCAGTGAGTCCCACCGGGGGACCCAGTACTTC. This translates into CASSESHRGTQYF.

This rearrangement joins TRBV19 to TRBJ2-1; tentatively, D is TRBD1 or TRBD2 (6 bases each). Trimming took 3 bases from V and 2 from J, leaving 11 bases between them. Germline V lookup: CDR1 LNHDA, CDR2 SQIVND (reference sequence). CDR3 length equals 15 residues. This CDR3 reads CASSITGGPYNEQFF. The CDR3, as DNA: TGTGCCAGTAGTATTACCGGGGGCCCCTACAATGAGCAGTTCTTC.

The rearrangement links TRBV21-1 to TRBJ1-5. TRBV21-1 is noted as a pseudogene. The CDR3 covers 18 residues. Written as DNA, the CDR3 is TGTGCCAGCAGCATCCACAACCAGGAACGGGGAGGACATCAGCCCCAGCATTTT. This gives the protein CASSIHNQERGGHQPQHF.